The clone carrying this T cell receptor beta chain has a handful of counts. The sample comes from a study of blood T cells in healthy people across ages. Study at large: For every two T cells, template switching captured about one barcoded beta molecule.

Staff drew roughly 10 milliliters of peripheral blood from each donor. Germline V gene lookup returns CDR1 MDHEN and CDR2 SYDVKM. Trimming removed 2 bases from V and 5 bases from J, with 9 bases in between. The CDR3 is 13 amino acids. Alongside a J-beta primer mix, a sample-barcoded 5' primer served in a second PCR lasting about 6 to 11 cycles. Every molecule of cDNA carried a tag from a template-switch adaptor with 12 random nucleotides. TCRdb passed the 5' RACE reads through MiXCR, listing each CDR3 protein once. The sample contains hundreds of thousands of distinct CDR3 sequences, roughly 56% of which appear only once.

This chain uses TRBV28 with TRBJ2-5; no firm D call. The TCR sequence derives from a man aged 35-49 years in good health. Source material: blood. The CDR3, as DNA: TGTGCCAGCAGTTTACAGGTTAGGGAGACCCAGTACTTC. This gives the protein CASSLQVRETQYF.